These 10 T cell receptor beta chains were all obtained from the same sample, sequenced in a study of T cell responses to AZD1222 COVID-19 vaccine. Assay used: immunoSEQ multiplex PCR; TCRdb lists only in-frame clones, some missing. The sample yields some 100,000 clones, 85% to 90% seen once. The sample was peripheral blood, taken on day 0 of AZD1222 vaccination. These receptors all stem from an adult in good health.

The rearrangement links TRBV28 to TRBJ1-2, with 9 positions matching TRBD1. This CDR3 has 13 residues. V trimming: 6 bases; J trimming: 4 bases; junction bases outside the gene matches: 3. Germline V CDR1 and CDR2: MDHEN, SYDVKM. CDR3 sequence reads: CASRRQGGYGYTF. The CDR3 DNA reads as TGTGCCAGCAGAAGACAGGGGGGCTATGGCTACACCTTC.

CDR3 amino acids: CASRVSGGAGGYTF. CDR3 nucleotide sequence: TGTGCCAGCAGAGTGAGTGGTGGGGCTGGGGGCTACACCTTC. The chain links TRBV28 to TRBJ1-2, with a tentative D call TRBD1 (5 bases). This CDR3 contains 14 residues. Trimming stripped 6 bases from V and 8 bases from J, with 19 bases between. Per the germline V gene, CDR1 is MDHEN and CDR2 is SYDVKM.

CDR3 sequence (DNA): TGTGCCAGCAGTGATGCTAAGCCCCAGCATTTT. This sequence encodes CASSDAKPQHF. The genes are TRBV6-1 and TRBJ1-5, with D unclear. The CDR3 runs 11 residues. Deletions cut 3 bases from V and 8 bases from J, with 5 bases between. Germline V lookup: CDR1 MNHNS, CDR2 SASEGT.

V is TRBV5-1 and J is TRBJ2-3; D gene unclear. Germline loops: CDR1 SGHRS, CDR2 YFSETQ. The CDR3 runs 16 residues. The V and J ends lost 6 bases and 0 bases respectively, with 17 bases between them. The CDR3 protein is CASIPQPAVSTDTQYF. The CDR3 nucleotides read TGCGCCAGCATCCCCCAACCCGCAGTTAGCACAGATACGCAGTATTTT.

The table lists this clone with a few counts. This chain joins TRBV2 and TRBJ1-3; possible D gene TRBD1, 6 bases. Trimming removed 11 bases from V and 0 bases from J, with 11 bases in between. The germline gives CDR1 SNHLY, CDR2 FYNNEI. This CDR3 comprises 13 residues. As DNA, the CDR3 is TGTGCCTCAGGGGTGCTCTCTGGAAACACCATATATTTT. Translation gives CASGVLSGNTIYF.

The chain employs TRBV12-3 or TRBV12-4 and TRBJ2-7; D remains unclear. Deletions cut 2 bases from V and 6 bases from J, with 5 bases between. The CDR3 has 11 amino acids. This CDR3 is CASSLRAEQYF. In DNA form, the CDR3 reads TGTGCCAGCAGTTTAAGAGCCGAGCAGTACTTC.

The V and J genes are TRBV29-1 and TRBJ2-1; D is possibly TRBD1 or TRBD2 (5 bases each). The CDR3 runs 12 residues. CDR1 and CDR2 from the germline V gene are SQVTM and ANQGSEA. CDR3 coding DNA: TGCGGACTTGGGGGACCCTACAATGAGCAGTTCTTC. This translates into CGLGGPYNEQFF.

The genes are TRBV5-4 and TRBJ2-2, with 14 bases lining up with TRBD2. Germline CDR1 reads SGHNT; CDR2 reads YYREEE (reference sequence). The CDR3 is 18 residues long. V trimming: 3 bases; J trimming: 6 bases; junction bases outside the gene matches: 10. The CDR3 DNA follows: TGTGCCAGCAGCTCTCGGTCTAGGGGACTAGCGGGAGCCGGGGAGCTGTTTTTT. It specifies CASSSRSRGLAGAGELFF.

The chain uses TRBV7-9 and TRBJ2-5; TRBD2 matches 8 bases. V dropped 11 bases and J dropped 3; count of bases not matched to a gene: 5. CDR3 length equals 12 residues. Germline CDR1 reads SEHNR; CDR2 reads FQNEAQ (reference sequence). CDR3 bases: TGTGCCTCCGGGGGGGTTGAAGAGACCCAGTACTTC. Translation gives CASGGVEETQYF.

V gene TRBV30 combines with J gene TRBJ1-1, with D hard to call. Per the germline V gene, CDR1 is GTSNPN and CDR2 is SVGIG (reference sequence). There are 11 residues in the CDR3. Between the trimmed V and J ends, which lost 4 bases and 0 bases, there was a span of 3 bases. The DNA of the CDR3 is TGTGCCTGGACTTTGAACACTGAAGCTTTCTTT. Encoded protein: CAWTLNTEAFF. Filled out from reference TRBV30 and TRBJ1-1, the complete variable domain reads SQTIHQWPATLVQPVGSPLSLECTVEGTSNPNLYWYRQAAGRGLQLLFYSVGIGQISSEVPQNLSASRPQDRQFILSSKKLLLSDSGFYLCAWTLNTEAFFGQGTRLTVV.